Below, 4 T cell receptor beta chains from the same sample are listed, as sequenced in a study of post-analysis software for immune sequencing data. No antigen has been assigned to these receptors. The library was made from cDNA and included unique molecular identifiers. TCRdb itself ran the PCR reads through MiXCR, one entry per CDR3 protein. The table has fewer than 850,000 distinct CDR3 sequences, roughly 30% seen once; the top ten hold more than 0.55%. General study points: There were five TRBV segments more frequent in patients than controls, and TRBV5-6, TRBV5-1 and TRBV20-1 were among them.

The specimen sequenced was blood. The receptors were gathered from a girl under 18 with multiple sclerosis.

The V gene is TRBV25-1, the J gene TRBJ2-3; tentative D call: TRBD1 (5 bases). Per germline, CDR1 MGHDK and CDR2 SYGVNS. This CDR3 region has 14 residues. Trimming removed 0 bases from V and 5 bases from J, with 9 bases in between. The CDR3 sequence: CASSEYGQGDTQYF. The CDR3 nucleotides read TGTGCCAGCAGTGAATATGGTCAGGGAGATACGCAGTATTTT.

This clonotype was seen ten or more times. The V gene is TRBV29-1, the J gene TRBJ1-2, with a possible D match to TRBD1 (5 bases). The CDR3 spans 13 residues. V lost 7 bases and J lost 2, with 14 bases in between. The germline CDR1 and CDR2 sequences are SQVTM and ANQGSEA. The CDR3: CSAGTTENYGYTF. DNA of the CDR3: TGCAGCGCTGGGACGACAGAGAACTATGGCTACACCTTC.

The chain has TRBV7-2 and TRBJ1-5; 9 bases match TRBD1. The germline V gene encodes CDR1 SGHTA and CDR2 FQGNSA. With V trimmed by 2 bases and J by 1 base, 15 bases remained unmatched. The CDR3 totals 20 residues. CDR3 DNA: TGTGCCAGCAGCTTAATCGGGACAGGGATTCCCCTAAGGAGCAATCAGCCCCAGCATTTT. Protein: CASSLIGTGIPLRSNQPQHF. The full variable domain, with the rest looked up from reference TRBV7-2 and TRBJ1-5, is GAGVSQSPSNKVTEKGKDVELRCDPISGHTALYWYRQSLGQGLEFLIYFQGNSAPDKSGLPSDRFSAERTGGSVSTLTIQRTQQEDSAVYLCASSLIGTGIPLRSNQPQHFGDGTRLSIL.

A few counts support this clonotype. This chain connects TRBV20-1 to TRBJ2-5, with TRBD2 matching over 7 bases. The CDR3 has 14 amino acids. Germline V gene data show CDR1 as DFQATT and CDR2 as SNEGSKA (reference sequence). With 5 bases clipped from V and 2 bases from J, the junction kept 8 bases outside the gene matches. The CDR3 here is CSAPIGGSQETQYF. In nucleotides, the CDR3 is TGCAGTGCTCCCATAGGCGGGAGTCAAGAGACCCAGTACTTC.